The rows below give T cell receptor beta chains drawn from one sample of a study of Graves' ophthalmopathy and Graves' hyperthyroidism. TCRdb reprocessed the multiplex PCR reads via MiXCR and lists one record per CDR3 protein. The sample carries hundreds of thousands of distinct CDR3 sequences, 20% to 25% recorded once. The sample comprised peripheral blood. The receptors originated from a woman under 30 with stable Graves' hyperthyroidism. Some clones in this sample may be carry-over from other donors' samples. Each CDR3 is given with its conserved first and last residue. The D gene is left open where the match is weak. Part of the rows lack a size; the others show once, few, many or a class for expanded clones.

v_gene: TRBV6-1; d_gene: NA; abundance: many; j_gene: TRBJ2-5; CDR3aa: CASSEAQDGPKETQYF; CDR3nt: TGTGCCAGCAGTGAAGCGCAGGACGGACCGAAAGAGACCCAGTACTTC
v_gene: TRBV4-2; d_gene: NA; abundance: few; j_gene: TRBJ1-2; CDR3aa: CASSQERQGIGYTF; CDR3nt: TGTGCCAGCAGCCAAGAACGGCAGGGGATTGGCTACACCTTC
v_gene: TRBV20-1; d_gene: NA; abundance: many; j_gene: TRBJ2-5; CDR3aa: CSAQRSGDETQYF; CDR3nt: TGCAGTGCCCAACGTAGTGGGGACGAGACCCAGTACTTC
v_gene: TRBV6-1; d_gene: TRBD1; abundance: NA; j_gene: TRBJ1-2; CDR3aa: CATTDRGHGYTF; CDR3nt: TGTGCCACCACGGACAGGGGTCATGGCTACACCTTC
v_gene: TRBV20-1; d_gene: TRBD1; abundance: many; j_gene: TRBJ1-5; CDR3aa: CSARGLIPGQSSNQPQHF; CDR3nt: TGCAGTGCTAGAGGACTTATACCGGGACAGAGTAGCAATCAGCCCCAGCATTTT
v_gene: TRBV12-3/TRBV12-4; d_gene: NA; abundance: many; j_gene: TRBJ2-5; CDR3aa: CASRRGGETQYF; CDR3nt: TGTGCCAGCAGGAGGGGGGGAGAGACCCAGTACTTC
v_gene: TRBV15; d_gene: NA; abundance: many; j_gene: TRBJ2-7; CDR3aa: CATSRERVLGYEQYF; CDR3nt: TGTGCCACCAGCAGAGAAAGGGTCCTCGGATACGAGCAGTACTTC
v_gene: TRBV5-1; d_gene: NA; abundance: NA; j_gene: TRBJ1-1; CDR3aa: CASSSGGPMNTEAFF; CDR3nt: TGCGCCAGCAGCTCCGGGGGACCGATGAACACTGAAGCTTTCTTT
v_gene: TRBV6-1; d_gene: NA; abundance: NA; j_gene: TRBJ1-5; CDR3aa: CATTRAQANQPQHF; CDR3nt: TGTGCCACCACGAGGGCCCAGGCGAATCAGCCCCAGCATTTT
v_gene: TRBV6-5; d_gene: NA; abundance: many; j_gene: TRBJ2-7; CDR3aa: CASSYWISRGIYEQYF; CDR3nt: TGTGCCAGCAGTTACTGGATATCCAGGGGAATCTACGAGCAGTACTTC
v_gene: TRBV29-1; d_gene: NA; abundance: NA; j_gene: TRBJ2-7; CDR3aa: CSVEDTPYEQYF; CDR3nt: TGCAGCGTTGAGGACACCCCCTACGAGCAGTACTTC
v_gene: TRBV6-1; d_gene: NA; abundance: NA; j_gene: TRBJ2-5; CDR3aa: CASSEDRDQGNQETQYF; CDR3nt: TGTGCCAGCAGTGAAGACCGGGACCAGGGGAACCAAGAGACCCAGTACTTC
v_gene: TRBV7-9; d_gene: NA; abundance: many; j_gene: TRBJ1-2; CDR3aa: CASSFRQEVYGYTF; CDR3nt: TGTGCCAGCAGCTTTCGACAGGAGGTCTATGGCTACACCTTC
v_gene: TRBV28; d_gene: TRBD1; abundance: NA; j_gene: TRBJ2-7; CDR3aa: CASSSPGDRAYEQYF; CDR3nt: TGTGCCAGCAGTTCGCCCGGGGACAGAGCCTACGAGCAGTACTTC
v_gene: TRBV30; d_gene: TRBD2; abundance: NA; j_gene: TRBJ2-6; CDR3aa: CAWSRRGSGANVLTF; CDR3nt: TGTGCCTGGAGCCGGCGGGGGTCCGGGGCCAACGTCCTGACTTTC
v_gene: TRBV12-3/TRBV12-4; d_gene: TRBD1; abundance: NA; j_gene: TRBJ1-5; CDR3aa: CASTSTGDGQPQHF; CDR3nt: TGTGCCAGCACCTCGACAGGGGACGGCCAGCCCCAGCATTTT
v_gene: TRBV29-1; d_gene: NA; abundance: many; j_gene: TRBJ2-7; CDR3aa: CSVEDRVKDEQYF; CDR3nt: TGCAGCGTTGAAGACAGGGTGAAGGATGAGCAGTACTTC
v_gene: TRBV6-1; d_gene: NA; abundance: NA; j_gene: TRBJ1-5; CDR3aa: CASSPVITDQPQHF; CDR3nt: TGTGCCAGCAGCCCGGTGATTACCGATCAGCCCCAGCATTTT
v_gene: TRBV12-3/TRBV12-4; d_gene: NA; abundance: many; j_gene: TRBJ2-7; CDR3aa: CASSLFWGETEDEQYF; CDR3nt: TGTGCCAGCAGTCTCTTCTGGGGGGAAACGGAGGACGAGCAGTACTTC
v_gene: TRBV11-3; d_gene: TRBD1; abundance: NA; j_gene: TRBJ2-7; CDR3aa: CASSSDRVPYEQYF; CDR3nt: TGTGCCAGCAGCTCGGACAGGGTTCCCTACGAGCAGTACTTC